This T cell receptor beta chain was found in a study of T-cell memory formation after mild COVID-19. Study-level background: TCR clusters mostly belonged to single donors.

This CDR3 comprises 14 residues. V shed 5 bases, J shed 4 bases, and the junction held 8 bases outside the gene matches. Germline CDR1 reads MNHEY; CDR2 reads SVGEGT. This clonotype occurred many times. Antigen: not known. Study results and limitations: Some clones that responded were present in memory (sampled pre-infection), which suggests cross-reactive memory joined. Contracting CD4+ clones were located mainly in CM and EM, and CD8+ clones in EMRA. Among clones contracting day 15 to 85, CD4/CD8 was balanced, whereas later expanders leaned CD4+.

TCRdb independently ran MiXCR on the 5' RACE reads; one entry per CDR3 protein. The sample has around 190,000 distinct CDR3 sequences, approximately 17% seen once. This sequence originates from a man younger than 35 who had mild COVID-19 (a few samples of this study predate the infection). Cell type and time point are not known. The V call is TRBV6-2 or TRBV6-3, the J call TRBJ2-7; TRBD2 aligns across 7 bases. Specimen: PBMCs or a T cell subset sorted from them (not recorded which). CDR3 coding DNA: TGTGCCAGCAGTACAACTAGCGCCAGATACGAGCAGTACGTC. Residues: CASSTTSARYEQYV.